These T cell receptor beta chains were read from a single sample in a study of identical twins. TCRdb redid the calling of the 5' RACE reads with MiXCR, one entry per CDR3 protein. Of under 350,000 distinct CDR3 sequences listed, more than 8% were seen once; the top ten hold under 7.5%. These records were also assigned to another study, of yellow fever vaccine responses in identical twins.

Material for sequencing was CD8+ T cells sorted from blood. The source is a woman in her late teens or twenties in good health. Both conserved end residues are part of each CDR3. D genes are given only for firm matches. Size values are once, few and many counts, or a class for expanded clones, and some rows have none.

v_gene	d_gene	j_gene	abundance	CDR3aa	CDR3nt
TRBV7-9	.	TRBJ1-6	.	CASTGNIGNSPLHF	TGTGCCAGCACCGGGAACATCGGGAATTCACCCCTCCACTTT
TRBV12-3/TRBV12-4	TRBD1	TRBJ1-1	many	CASSPTGPTEAFF	TGTGCCAGCAGTCCGACAGGGCCCACTGAAGCTTTCTTT
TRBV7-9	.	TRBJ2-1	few	CASRATYNEQFF	TGTGCCAGCAGGGCTACTTACAATGAGCAGTTCTTC
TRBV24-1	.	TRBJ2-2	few	CATSDQGNTGELFF	TGTGCCACCAGTGATCAAGGGAACACCGGGGAGCTGTTTTTT
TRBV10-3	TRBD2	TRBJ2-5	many	CAISIAGVSQETQYF	TGTGCCATCAGTATAGCGGGAGTGAGTCAAGAGACCCAGTACTTC
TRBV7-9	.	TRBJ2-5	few	CASSPQVFSVEETQYF	TGTGCCAGCAGCCCCCAGGTGTTCAGCGTTGAAGAGACCCAGTACTTC
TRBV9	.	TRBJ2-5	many	CASSFPDSQETQYF	TGTGCCAGCAGCTTCCCGGACAGCCAAGAGACCCAGTACTTC
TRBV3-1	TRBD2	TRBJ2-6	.	CAICFPGGATDSGANVLTF	TGTGCCATCTGTTTTCCGGGAGGGGCGACGGATTCTGGGGCCAACGTCCTGACTTTC
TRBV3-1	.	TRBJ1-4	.	CASSQDAEVSGPNEKLFF	TGTGCCAGCAGCCAAGATGCCGAAGTATCGGGTCCTAATGAAAAACTGTTTTTT
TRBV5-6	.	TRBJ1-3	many	CASSLAAGFGNTIYF	TGTGCCAGCAGCTTGGCCGCGGGGTTTGGAAACACCATATATTTT
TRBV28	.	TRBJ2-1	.	CASTDPGLDNEQFF	TGTGCCAGCACTGACCCGGGACTCGACAATGAGCAGTTCTTC
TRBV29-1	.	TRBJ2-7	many	CSVMQGPNYEQYF	TGCAGCGTTATGCAGGGACCCAACTACGAGCAGTACTTC
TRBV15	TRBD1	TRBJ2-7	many	CATSRVRDSSYEQYF	TGTGCCACCAGCAGAGTCCGGGACAGTTCCTACGAGCAGTACTTC
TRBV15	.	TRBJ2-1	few	CATSRVASSYNEQFF	TGTGCCACCAGCAGAGTTGCGAGCTCCTACAATGAGCAGTTCTTC
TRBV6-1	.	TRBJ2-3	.	CASTHRQRYTDTQYF	TGTGCCAGCACCCACAGACAGCGGTACACAGATACGCAGTATTTT
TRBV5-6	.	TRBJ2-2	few	CASSFYTGELFF	TGTGCCAGCAGCTTTTACACCGGGGAGCTGTTTTTT
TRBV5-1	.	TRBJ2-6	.	CASSYPPEAADPGANVLTF	TGCGCCAGCAGCTACCCCCCCGAGGCAGCCGATCCTGGGGCCAACGTCCTGACTTTC
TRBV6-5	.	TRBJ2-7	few	CASSYQGIHEQYF	TGTGCCAGCAGTTACCAGGGGATCCACGAGCAGTACTTC
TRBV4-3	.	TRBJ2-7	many	CASSQGRAYEQYF	TGCGCCAGCAGCCAAGGGCGGGCCTACGAGCAGTACTTC
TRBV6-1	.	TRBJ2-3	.	CAANLQGLTDTQYF	TGTGCCGCAAACCTACAGGGCCTTACAGATACGCAGTATTTT
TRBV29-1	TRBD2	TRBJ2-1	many	CSVGGLAGYNEQFF	TGCAGCGTTGGGGGACTAGCAGGCTACAATGAGCAGTTCTTC
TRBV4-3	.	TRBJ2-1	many	CASSQARFTHEQFF	TGCGCCAGCAGCCAAGCCCGTTTTACCCATGAGCAGTTCTTC
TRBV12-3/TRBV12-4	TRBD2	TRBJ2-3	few	CASTRLAIGTDTQYF	TGTGCCAGCACCCGACTAGCGATTGGCACAGATACGCAGTATTTT
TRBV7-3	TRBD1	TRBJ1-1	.	CASSSHQGDTEAFF	TGTGCCAGCAGCTCACACCAGGGGGACACTGAAGCTTTCTTT
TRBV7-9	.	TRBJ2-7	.	CASSSTAPGDYEQYF	TGTGCCAGCAGCTCCACCGCTCCAGGGGACTACGAGCAGTACTTC
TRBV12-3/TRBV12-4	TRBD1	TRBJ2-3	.	CASNDLVAGGTDTQYF	TGTGCCAGCAATGACCTGGTCGCAGGGGGAACAGATACGCAGTATTTT
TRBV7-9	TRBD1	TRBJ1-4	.	CASSSRDRDYEKLFF	TGTGCCAGCAGCTCGCGAGACAGGGATTACGAAAAACTGTTTTTT
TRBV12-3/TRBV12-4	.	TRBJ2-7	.	CASSRRTVEIWKQYF	TGTGCCAGCAGCCGACGGACAGTAGAGATATGGAAGCAGTACTTC
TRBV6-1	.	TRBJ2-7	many	CASSGFRFYEQYF	TGTGCCAGCAGCGGTTTCCGGTTTTACGAGCAGTACTTC
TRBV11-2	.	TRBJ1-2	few	CASRTGFQDGYTF	TGTGCCAGCCGGACCGGGTTTCAGGATGGCTACACCTTC
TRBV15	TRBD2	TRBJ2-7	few	CATSRDWEDSGSLYEQYF	TGTGCCACCAGCAGAGATTGGGAGGATAGCGGGAGCCTATACGAGCAGTACTTC
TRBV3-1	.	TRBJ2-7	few	CASSQDSGYGIGF	TGTGCCAGCAGCCAAGACTCCGGGTATGGGATTGGCTTC
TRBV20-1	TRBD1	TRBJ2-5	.	CSATDREETQYF	TGCAGTGCAACGGACAGGGAAGAGACCCAGTACTTC
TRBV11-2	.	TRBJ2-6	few	CASTTSGGANVLTF	TGTGCCAGCACCACCTCCGGGGGGGCCAACGTCCTGACTTTC
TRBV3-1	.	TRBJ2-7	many	CASSRDWTYEQYF	TGTGCCAGCAGCCGGGACTGGACCTACGAGCAGTACTTC
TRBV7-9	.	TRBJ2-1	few	CASSYQYNEQFF	TGTGCCAGCAGCTACCAGTACAATGAGCAGTTCTTC
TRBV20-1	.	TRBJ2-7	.	CSARDLEANFHEQYF	TGCAGTGCTAGAGATCTAGAAGCGAACTTCCACGAGCAGTACTTC
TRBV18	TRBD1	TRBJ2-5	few	CASSTRSGQEPETQYF	TGTGCCAGCTCGACCCGGTCGGGACAGGAACCGGAGACCCAGTACTTC
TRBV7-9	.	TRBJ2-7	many	CASSLTDPRSGYEQYF	TGTGCCAGCAGCCTGACCGACCCGAGGAGCGGCTACGAGCAGTACTTC
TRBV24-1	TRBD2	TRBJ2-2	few	CATSDPTSGGRNTGELFF	TGTGCCACCAGTGACCCTACTAGCGGGGGGCGGAACACCGGGGAGCTGTTTTTT
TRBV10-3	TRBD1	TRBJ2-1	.	CALRGLFDEQFF	TGTGCCTTAAGGGGGCTTTTCGATGAGCAGTTCTTC
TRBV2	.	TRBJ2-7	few	CASRGRIYEQYF	TGTGCCAGCAGGGGGCGGATCTACGAGCAGTACTTC
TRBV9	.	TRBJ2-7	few	CASSVGDMPHYEQYF	TGTGCCAGCAGCGTGGGAGACATGCCCCACTACGAGCAGTACTTC
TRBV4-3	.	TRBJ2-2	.	CASSHGGRTGELFF	TGCGCCAGCAGCCATGGCGGCCGTACCGGGGAGCTGTTTTTT
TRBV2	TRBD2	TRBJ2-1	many	CASSEALRLAGGNEQFF	TGTGCCAGCAGTGAAGCGCTTCGTCTAGCGGGTGGAAATGAGCAGTTCTTC
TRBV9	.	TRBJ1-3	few	CASSVAPGNTIYF	TGTGCCAGCAGCGTAGCCCCTGGAAACACCATATATTTT
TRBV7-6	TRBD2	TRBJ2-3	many	CASSPRPAGGSTDTQYF	TGTGCCAGCAGCCCCAGACCAGCGGGAGGGAGCACAGATACGCAGTATTTT
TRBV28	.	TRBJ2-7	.	CASRIADRPPYEQYF	TGTGCCAGCAGAATAGCCGACAGGCCCCCCTACGAGCAGTACTTC
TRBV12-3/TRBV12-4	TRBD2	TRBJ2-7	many	CASSSLAQSSYEQYF	TGTGCCAGCAGTTCACTAGCGCAGAGCTCCTACGAGCAGTACTTC
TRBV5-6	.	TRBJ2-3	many	CASSLVGVGDTQYF	TGTGCCAGCAGCTTGGTCGGGGTCGGGGATACGCAGTATTTT
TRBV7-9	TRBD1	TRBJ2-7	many	CASSFQGAGTYEQYF	TGTGCCAGCAGCTTCCAGGGGGCAGGGACCTACGAGCAGTACTTC
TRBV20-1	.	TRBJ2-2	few	CSALSGGGYGELFFF	.
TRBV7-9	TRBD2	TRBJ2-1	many	CASSSPTSGEQFF	TGTGCCAGCAGTTCCCCGACTAGCGGTGAGCAGTTCTTC